The 21 T cell receptor beta chains below come from one sample, sequenced in a study of regulatory T cells in long-lasting Graves disease (dated by TCRdb to about 2021). Receptor amplification or capture employed multiplex PCR. TCRdb records Illumina HiSeq 4000 as the sequencer. TCR beta libraries were built with iRepertoire HTBI primers and Arm-PCR amplification of CDR3 regions. The public reads were reprocessed in TCRdb via fastp at Q25 and MiXCR, keeping in-frame beta chains. CDR3 protein duplicates are merged, each entry listing the most common genes and DNA. This sample holds roughly 490,000 distinct CDR3 sequences; about 20% were observed only once. The ten biggest clones cover around 13% of the sample. The sample's time point, from its label and the paper: persistent/refractory GD, antithyroid drugs over 5 years with positive TRAb. For both TCR sequencing and RNA sequencing, RNA was extracted from PBMCs using TRIzol.

Specimen: peripheral blood mononuclear cells (PBMCs), collected when the disease was refractory, from a patient treated with antithyroid drugs. These receptors originate from a female donor with Graves disease.

This sequence joins TRBV6-9 and TRBJ2-5; D may be TRBD1 or TRBD2 (5 bases each). The germline V gene has CDR1 MNHGY and CDR2 SVAAGI. The CDR3 contains 16 residues. V lost 4 bases and J 5 bases, leaving 20 bases between the germline ends. CDR3 protein: CASSSRVDSWRETQYF. For the CDR3, the DNA is TGTGCCAGCAGTTCGAGGGTCGACAGCTGGCGTGAGACCCAGTACTTC.

Comments on this clonotype: One end of the junction does not line up with germline, which may come from a read error. The J gene is TRBJ2-7, the V gene TRBV18, with a weak D call TRBD2 (5 bases). The CDR3 extends over 13 amino acids. Germline V gene data show CDR1 as KGHSH and CDR2 as LQKENI. CDR3 DNA sequence: TGTGCCTGCTCACCCGGAGGAACCCACGAGCAGTACTTC. Its protein product is CACSPGGTHEQYF.

The rearrangement joins TRBV20-1 to TRBJ1-4; D is perhaps TRBD1 (5 bases). V was cut by 3 bases and J by 6 bases, with 14 bases left in between. Germline V gene data show CDR1 as DFQATT and CDR2 as SNEGSKA (reference sequence). CDR3 length: 14 residues. The DNA for the CDR3 is TGCAGTGCTAGCCCCTTGCGGGGGGATGAAAAACTGTTTTTT. This translates into CSASPLRGDEKLFF.

The sample holds many counts of this clonotype. This chain uses TRBV6-5 with TRBJ1-1, with D possibly being TRBD1 (5 bases). Germline-derived CDR1 and CDR2 are MNHEY and SVGAGI. V lost 2 bases to trimming and J lost 4 bases, with 14 bases between them. The CDR3 runs 15 residues. The CDR3 sequence is CASSYIGAQGTEAFF. In DNA form, the CDR3 reads TGTGCCAGCAGTTACATAGGGGCCCAGGGCACTGAAGCTTTCTTT.

This clonotype has just a few counts. This rearrangement joins TRBV7-2 to TRBJ2-1; 8 nucleotides line up with TRBD2. J was trimmed by 4 bases and V by 3 bases; bases with no gene match: 5. This CDR3 has 15 residues. Germline V gene data show CDR1 as SGHTA and CDR2 as FQGNSA. CDR3 coding DNA: TGTGCCAGCAGCTTTGGCCGGGGGGGTTACAATGAGCAGTTCTTC. Translating gives CASSFGRGGYNEQFF.

This clonotype was recorded many times. The chain joins TRBV11-2 to TRBJ2-4, with D hard to call. Germline V gives CDR1 SGHAT, CDR2 FQNNGV. Deletions cut 5 bases from V and 11 bases from J, with 22 bases between. The CDR3 runs 15 residues. CDR3 bases: TGTGCCAGCAGCCCCACCAGGAATCACCATTGGCTTCAGTACTTC. Translating it yields CASSPTRNHHWLQYF.

This clonotype has a count of ten or more. This sequence joins TRBV28 and TRBJ2-7; D possibly matches TRBD1 or TRBD2 (5 bases each). The CDR3 runs 14 residues. V gave up 3 bases and J gave up 2 bases, with 11 bases separating them. Germline V lookup: CDR1 MDHEN, CDR2 SYDVKM. The CDR3 loop reads CASSLYGDPYEQYF. The CDR3 bases are TGTGCCAGCAGTTTGTATGGGGACCCCTACGAGCAGTACTTC.

This clonotype was detected only a few times. The chain carries TRBV16 and TRBJ1-5, with unresolved D. V was clipped by 0 bases and J by 0 bases, with 18 bases between them. CDR1 and CDR2 (germline): KGHSY, FQNENV. This CDR3 spans 19 amino acids. This chain's CDR3 is CASSQSGQTIPYSNQPQHF. CDR3 bases: TGTGCCAGCAGCCAATCGGGCCAGACAATACCCTATAGCAATCAGCCCCAGCATTTT.

The chain links TRBV29-1 to TRBJ1-2; 7 nucleotides agree with TRBD1. With 6 bases clipped from V and 4 bases from J, the junction kept 5 bases outside the gene matches. Germline values: CDR1 SQVTM, CDR2 ANQGSEA. The CDR3 sequence is 12 residues long. The CDR3 nucleotides read TGCAGCGTGGACAGGTCGGGCTATGGCTACACCTTC. Residues: CSVDRSGYGYTF.

This chain connects TRBV5-1 to TRBJ2-5; 8 bases map to TRBD2. J lost 4 bases, V lost 0 bases, and 11 bases had no gene match. Germline V gene sequence: CDR1 SGHRS, CDR2 YFSETQ. The CDR3 consists of 17 residues. CDR3 loop: CASSLGWAGGPPETQYF. The CDR3 DNA reads TGCGCCAGCAGCTTGGGATGGGCGGGAGGCCCTCCAGAGACCCAGTACTTC.

This chain joins TRBV29-1 and TRBJ1-2; 7 bases agree with TRBD1. V was pared by 7 bases and J by 2 bases, with 10 bases of the junction left unmatched. The CDR3 has 14 residues. The germline V gene encodes CDR1 SQVTM and CDR2 ANQGSEA. CDR3 DNA: TGCAGCGATAACGACAGGGCGGTAAACTATGGCTACACCTTC. Translation: CSDNDRAVNYGYTF.

This clonotype occurred many times. The gene calls are TRBV29-1 and TRBJ1-2; TRBD1 matches 7 bases. The junction had 11 bases not matched to a gene; V was cut back by 5 bases and J by 5 bases. Germline assignment: CDR1 SQVTM and CDR2 ANQGSEA. The CDR3 covers 14 residues. The CDR3 DNA follows: TGCAGCGTTCCCCACCAGACAGGGAATTATGGCTACACCTTC. Amino acid sequence: CSVPHQTGNYGYTF.

The V call is TRBV11-2, the J call TRBJ1-3; tentative D call: TRBD1 (5 bases). Trimming shortened V by 0 bases and J by 4 bases, and 10 bases separated the two germline ends. This CDR3 has 15 residues. CDR1 is SGHAT, CDR2 FQNNGV, per germline. The DNA of the CDR3 is TGTGCCAGCAGCTTAGAAGGGGTGAGAGGAAACACCATATATTTT. Its protein product is CASSLEGVRGNTIYF.

Ten or more counts support this clonotype. This chain connects TRBV28 to TRBJ1-2; the D gene is possibly TRBD1 (5 bases). The germline V gene encodes CDR1 MDHEN and CDR2 SYDVKM. V lost 6 bases to trimming and J lost 4 bases, with 12 bases between them. This CDR3 is 13 amino acids long. The chain's CDR3 is CASSPGGGYGYTF. CDR3 nucleotide sequence: TGTGCCAGCAGCCCGGGCGGGGGCTATGGCTACACCTTC.

The rearrangement uses TRBV6-1 and TRBJ1-5; 7 bases match TRBD1. The CDR3 length is 18 residues. The J segment lost 2 bases and the V segment lost 5 bases, leaving 15 bases of the junction unmatched. CDR1 and CDR2 from the germline V gene are MNHNS and SASEGT. The CDR3 region has the DNA TGTGCCAGCAGTTCCCTCCGGGACAGTAACCGAGGCAATCAGCCCCAGCATTTT. Residues: CASSSLRDSNRGNQPQHF.

This clonotype was seen a few times. This chain connects TRBV9 to TRBJ2-7; D is perhaps TRBD1 (6 bases). Per the germline V gene, CDR1 is SGDLS and CDR2 is YYNGEE. The CDR3 extends over 15 amino acids. Trimming left V 5 bases short and J 0 bases short, with 15 bases between. The CDR3 sequence: CASSPSGESSYEQYF. DNA for the CDR3: TGTGCCAGCAGTCCTTCAGGGGAGAGCTCCTACGAGCAGTACTTC.

This clonotype was picked up a small number of times. This chain connects TRBV30 to TRBJ1-2; D is uncertain. The CDR3 runs to 15 residues. Deletions cut 0 bases from V and 2 bases from J, with 13 bases between. CDR1 is GTSNPN and CDR2 is SVGIG in the germline V gene (reference sequence). The CDR3 reads CAWSVRSEGNYGYTF. For the CDR3, the DNA is TGTGCCTGGAGTGTACGCTCAGAGGGAAACTATGGCTACACCTTC.

Details on this clonotype: Compared with germline, one end of the junction differs, possibly owing to a read error. The chain links TRBV7-8 to TRBJ1-6; 9 bases fit TRBD1. The CDR3 has 19 residues. CDR1 is SGHVS, CDR2 FQNEAQ, per germline. This CDR3 is CASSFRDRESTAYNSPLRF. The DNA for the CDR3 is TGTGCCAGCAGCTTCCGGGACAGGGAGTCCACCGCCTATAATTCACCCCTCCGCTTT.

The sample holds many counts of this clonotype. V and J are TRBV14 and TRBJ2-5; D call uncertain. This CDR3 is built from 13 residues. V was pared by 1 base and J by 1 base, with 4 bases between. Germline assignment: CDR1 SGHDN and CDR2 FVKESK. CDR3 residues: CASSQVVQETQYF. CDR3 DNA: TGTGCCAGCAGCCAAGTTGTCCAAGAGACCCAGTACTTC.

This chain links TRBV27 with TRBJ2-2; the D gene is possibly TRBD1 (5 bases). With 7 bases removed from V and 2 bases from J, the gap between germline ends came to 11 bases. The germline gives CDR1 MNHEY, CDR2 SMNVEV (reference sequence). The CDR3 is made up of 14 amino acids. The CDR3 nucleotides read TGTGCCAGCAACCCCCAGGGAAACACCGGGGAGCTGTTTTTT. Translated: CASNPQGNTGELFF.

This clonotype was recorded at least ten times. The chain joins TRBV28 to TRBJ1-5; TRBD1 agrees at 11 bases. Germline lookup yields CDR1 MDHEN and CDR2 SYDVKM. This CDR3 is 16 amino acids long. With V trimmed by 2 bases and J by 6 bases, 6 bases remained unmatched. For the CDR3, the DNA is TGTGCCAGCAGTTTAGGGACAGGGGGATGGGGTCAGCCCCAGCATTTT. Translating it yields CASSLGTGGWGQPQHF.